Listed here are 13 T cell receptor beta chains from one sample, sequenced in a study of cytomegalovirus exposure and HLA in healthy donors. The study ran its PCR with 60 Vbeta and 13 Jbeta primers. Only in-frame clones appear in the TCRdb table, and some are missing; sequencing was by immunoSEQ multiplex PCR. The sample lists about 140,000 clones; around four fifths were seen once. Sample: PBMCs. The receptor set was obtained from a man aged 25-45 years in good health and CMV-seropositive.

The chain carries TRBV4-2 and TRBJ2-2, with a weak D call TRBD1 (6 bases). The V and J ends lost 1 base and 3 bases respectively, with 9 bases between them. CDR1 is LGHNA and CDR2 is YNFKEQ in the germline V gene. This CDR3 is 15 amino acids long. The CDR3 DNA follows: TGTGCCAGCAGCCAAGTGGGGGCCGACACCGGGGAGCTGTTTTTT. It codes for CASSQVGADTGELFF.

V is TRBV5-1 and J is TRBJ1-2, with D uncertain. V was shortened by 4 bases and J by 7 bases, with 14 bases between the two germline ends. Per the germline V gene, CDR1 is SGHRS and CDR2 is YFSETQ. The CDR3 length is 13 residues. CDR3 in DNA: TGCGCCAGCAGCCATTCCCCAGCAGGTGGCTACACCTTC. Translated: CASSHSPAGGYTF. Full variable domain (outside the CDR3, taken from reference TRBV5-1 and TRBJ1-2): KAGVTQTPRYLIKTRGQQVTLSCSPISGHRSVSWYQQTPGQGLQFLFEYFSETQRNKGNFPGRFSGRQFSNSRSEMNVSTLELGDSALYLCASSHSPAGGYTFGSGTRLTVV.

This clone was counted only a few times. This chain links TRBV27 with TRBJ1-1; tentatively, D is TRBD1 (5 bases). Germline V lookup: CDR1 MNHEY, CDR2 SMNVEV (reference sequence). CDR3 length: 14 amino acids. Trimming shortened V by 5 bases and J by 1 base, and 11 bases separated the two germline ends. In DNA, the CDR3 is TGTGCCAGCAGTGTTGTCGGGGGGAACACTGAAGCTTTCTTT. The encoded protein is CASSVVGGNTEAFF.

This chain uses TRBV5-4 with TRBJ1-5, with 9 positions matching TRBD1. CDR1 and CDR2 (germline): SGHNT, YYREEE (reference sequence). This CDR3 has 14 residues. The J segment lost 5 bases and the V segment lost 4 bases, leaving 4 bases of the junction unmatched. CDR3 coding DNA: TGTGCCAGCAGCCTACAGGGGGCAGATCAGCCCCAGCATTTT. It yields the protein CASSLQGADQPQHF.

Remarks on this clone: Other DNA sequences in the same sample also yield this CDR3. This chain links TRBV25-1 with TRBJ1-4, with 8 bases identical to TRBD1. V lost 9 bases and J lost 8; bases outside the gene matches: 11. This CDR3 has 14 amino acids. Germline CDR1 is MGHDK and CDR2 is SYGVNS. The DNA for the CDR3 is TGTGCCAGTTGTCCAGGGGGCGTTTCCGAAAAACTGTTTTTT. Protein: CASCPGGVSEKLFF.

The CDR3 loop is CASSDSGTLNYNEQFF. The DNA for the CDR3 is TGTGCCAGCAGCGATTCCGGGACACTAAACTACAATGAGCAGTTCTTC. The chain joins TRBV11-2 to TRBJ2-1; TRBD1 might be the D (6 bases). Germline V gene lookup returns CDR1 SGHAT and CDR2 FQNNGV. The V end lost 5 bases, the J end lost 3 bases, and 17 bases lay between the germline ends. The CDR3 has 16 amino acids.

V usage is TRBV19 and J usage is TRBJ2-7; the D gene is possibly TRBD1 (5 bases). Germline assignment: CDR1 LNHDA and CDR2 SQIVND (reference sequence). V lost 5 bases and J lost 4, with 9 bases in between. The CDR3 sequence is 12 residues long. DNA for the CDR3: TGTGCCAGTAGTTCTCAGGGTTACGAGCAGTACTTC. It translates to CASSSQGYEQYF.

This chain connects TRBV25-1 to TRBJ2-5; D gene uncertain. The DNA end is more similar to TRBJ2-7, so the J call may be wrong. This CDR3 is built from 14 residues. Looked up from germline, CDR1 is MGHDK and CDR2 is SYGVNS. This chain's CDR3 is CASSDLDGTYEQYF. The DNA of the CDR3 is TGTGCCAGCAGTGACCTAGACGGTACCTACGAGCAGTACTTC.

V and J are TRBV28 and TRBJ2-5; D call uncertain. Looked up from germline, CDR1 is MDHEN and CDR2 is SYDVKM. Trimming removed 3 bases at V and 4 bases at J, with 6 bases between. This CDR3 has 12 residues. This CDR3 reads CASSFGRETQYF. In DNA, the CDR3 is TGTGCCAGCAGTTTTGGCAGAGAGACCCAGTACTTC.

The chain uses TRBV28 and TRBJ1-2; 9 bases agree with TRBD1. The trim removed 2 bases at V and 2 bases at J, leaving 12 bases unmatched. Germline CDR1 MDHEN, CDR2 SYDVKM. This CDR3 has 18 amino acids. CDR3 sequence: CASSLMGQGVFLNYGYTF. The CDR3, as DNA: TGTGCCAGCAGTTTAATGGGACAGGGCGTCTTCTTAAACTATGGCTACACCTTC.

The chain joins TRBV2 to TRBJ2-3, with D possibly TRBD2 on 6 matching bases. The V gene's germline CDR1 is SNHLY and CDR2 FYNNEI. Trimming stripped 6 bases from V and 14 bases from J, with 15 bases between. This CDR3 comprises 11 residues. CDR3 protein: CASRSSSVVYF. CDR3 DNA: TGTGCCAGCAGGTCGTCTAGCGTAGTGTATTTT.

The rearrangement links TRBV5-1 to TRBJ1-4, with 9 bases aligning to TRBD1. The CDR3 has 15 amino acids. The trim removed 0 bases at V and 7 bases at J, leaving 4 bases unmatched. The V gene's germline CDR1 is SGHRS and CDR2 YFSETQ. The CDR3 coding sequence is TGCGCCAGCAGCTTGGCAGTGACAGGGGGTGAAAAACTGTTTTTT. It yields the protein CASSLAVTGGEKLFF.

With regard to this clone: An end of the junction differs from the germline gene, which may be a read error. This chain links TRBV2 with TRBJ2-2; D is perhaps TRBD2 (6 bases). The CDR3 has 13 residues. CDR1 and CDR2 from the germline V gene are SNHLY and FYNNEI. CDR3 sequence: CASSQAGHRGAVF. The CDR3 nucleotides read TGTGCCAGCAGTCAGGCGGGGCACCGGGGAGCTGTTTTT.